This TCR beta chain was documented in a study of T cell changes during pregnancy in multiple sclerosis. Data came from immunoSEQ multiplex PCR; TCRdb stores just in-frame clones and leaves some out. The sample has nearly 60,000 clones, under 95% seen once; the top ten hold about 0.49%. Trimming took 1 base from V and 6 from J, leaving 12 bases between them. The CDR3 has 13 amino acids. Germline V gives CDR1 GTSNPN, CDR2 SVGIG (reference sequence). Only a few counts were recorded for this clone. The sequence was obtained from a female donor in good health, enrolled as a control in a pregnancy study. The sequenced sample was CD4+ T cells from peripheral blood mononuclear cells, obtained after pregnancy. The rearrangement uses TRBV30 and TRBJ1-1, with D unclear. CDR3 sequence reads: CAWSGGPRAEAFF. CDR3 nucleotides: TGTGCCTGGAGTGGAGGGCCACGGGCTGAAGCTTTCTTT. Using reference TRBV30 and TRBJ1-1 for the parts outside the CDR3, the full variable domain is SQTIHQWPATLVQPVGSPLSLECTVEGTSNPNLYWYRQAAGRGLQLLFYSVGIGQISSEVPQNLSASRPQDRQFILSSKKLLLSDSGFYLCAWSGGPRAEAFFGQGTRLTVV.